This T cell receptor beta chain is drawn from a study of identical twins. Study-wide points: Cord blood beta clonotypes that were abundant carried fewer insertions, and memory repertoires showed no such trend.

This clonotype has only a few counts. Its antigen is unidentified. TCRdb redid the calling of the 5' RACE reads with MiXCR, one entry per CDR3 protein. The sample records approximately 670,000 distinct CDR3 sequences, approximately 6.1% being singletons. This CDR3 spans 12 amino acids. Unmatched junction bases numbered 5, after V lost 5 bases and J lost 7 bases. Per the germline V gene, CDR1 is MNHEY and CDR2 is SVGAGI. The sequenced sample consisted of naive T cells sorted from blood. The TCR was taken from a man younger than 35 in good health. J is TRBJ2-7 and V is TRBV6-5, with TRBD2 identical over 7 bases. CDR3 DNA sequence: TGTGCCAGCAGTCAGGCTAGCGGAGAGCAGTACTTC. It specifies CASSQASGEQYF.